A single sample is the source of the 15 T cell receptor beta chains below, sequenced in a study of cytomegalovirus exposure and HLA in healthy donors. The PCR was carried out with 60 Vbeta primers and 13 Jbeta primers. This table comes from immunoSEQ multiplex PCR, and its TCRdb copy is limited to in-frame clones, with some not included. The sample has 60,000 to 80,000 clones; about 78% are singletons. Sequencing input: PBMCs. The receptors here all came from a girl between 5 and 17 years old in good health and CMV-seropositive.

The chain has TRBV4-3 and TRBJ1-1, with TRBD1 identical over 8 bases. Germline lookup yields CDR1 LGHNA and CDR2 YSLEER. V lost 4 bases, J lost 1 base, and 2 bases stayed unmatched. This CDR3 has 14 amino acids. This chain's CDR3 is CASSLTGGNTEAFF. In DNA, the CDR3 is TGCGCCAGCAGCCTCACAGGGGGGAACACTGAAGCTTTCTTT.

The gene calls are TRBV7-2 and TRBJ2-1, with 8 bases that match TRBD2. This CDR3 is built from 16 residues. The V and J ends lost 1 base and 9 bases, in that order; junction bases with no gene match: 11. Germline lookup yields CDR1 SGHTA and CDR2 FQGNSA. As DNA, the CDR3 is TGTGCCAGCAGCTTAGTCGGTAGCGGGAAATTCGCTGAGCAGTTCTTC. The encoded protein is CASSLVGSGKFAEQFF.

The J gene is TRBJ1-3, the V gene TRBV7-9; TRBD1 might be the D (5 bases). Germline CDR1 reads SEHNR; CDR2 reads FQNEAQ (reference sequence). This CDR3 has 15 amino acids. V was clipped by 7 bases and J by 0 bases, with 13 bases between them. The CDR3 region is CASTRGGTSGNTIYF. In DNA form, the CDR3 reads TGTGCCAGCACCCGGGGGGGTACCTCTGGAAACACCATATATTTT.

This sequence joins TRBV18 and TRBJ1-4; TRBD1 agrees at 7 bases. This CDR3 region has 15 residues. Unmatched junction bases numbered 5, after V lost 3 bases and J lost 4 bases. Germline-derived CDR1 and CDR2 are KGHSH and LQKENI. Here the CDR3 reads CASSPRQGINEKLFF. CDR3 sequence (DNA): TGTGCCAGCTCACCCCGACAGGGCATTAATGAAAAACTGTTTTTT. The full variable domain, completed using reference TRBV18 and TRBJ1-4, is NAGVMQNPRHLVRRRGQEARLRCSPMKGHSHVYWYRQLPEEGLKFMVYLQKENIIDESGMPKERFSAEFPKEGPSILRIQQVVRGDSAAYFCASSPRQGINEKLFFGSGTQLSVL.

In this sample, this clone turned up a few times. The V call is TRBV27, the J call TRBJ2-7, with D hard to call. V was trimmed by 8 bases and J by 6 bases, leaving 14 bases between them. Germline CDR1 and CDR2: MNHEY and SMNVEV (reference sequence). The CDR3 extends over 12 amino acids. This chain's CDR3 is CASSPHLGEQYF. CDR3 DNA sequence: TGTGCCAGCTCTCCGCATCTAGGCGAGCAGTACTTC.

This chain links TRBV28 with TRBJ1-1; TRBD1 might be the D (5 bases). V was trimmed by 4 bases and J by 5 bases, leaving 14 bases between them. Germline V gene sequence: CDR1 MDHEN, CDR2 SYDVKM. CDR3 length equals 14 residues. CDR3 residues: CASSSWQGGTEAFF. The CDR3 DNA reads TGTGCCAGCAGTTCCTGGCAGGGTGGGACTGAAGCTTTCTTT.

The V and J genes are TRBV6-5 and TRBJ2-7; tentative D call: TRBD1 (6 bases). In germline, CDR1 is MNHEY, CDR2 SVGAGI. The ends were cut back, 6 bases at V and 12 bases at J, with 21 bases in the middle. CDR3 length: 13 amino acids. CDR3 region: CASSRDRFGIMYF. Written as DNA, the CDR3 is TGTGCCAGCAGCCGCGACAGGTTTGGGATTATGTACTTC.

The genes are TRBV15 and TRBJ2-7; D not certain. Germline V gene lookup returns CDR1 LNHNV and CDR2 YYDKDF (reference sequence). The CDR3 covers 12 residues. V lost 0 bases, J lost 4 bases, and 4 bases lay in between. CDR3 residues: CATSRDGYEQYF. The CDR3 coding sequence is TGTGCCACCAGCAGAGACGGGTACGAGCAGTACTTC.

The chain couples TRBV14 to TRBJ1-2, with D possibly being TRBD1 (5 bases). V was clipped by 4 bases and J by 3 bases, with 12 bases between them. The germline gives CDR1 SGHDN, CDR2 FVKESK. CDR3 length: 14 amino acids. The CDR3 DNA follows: TGTGCCAGCAGCCCATTCACAGGACACTATGGCTACACCTTC. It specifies CASSPFTGHYGYTF.

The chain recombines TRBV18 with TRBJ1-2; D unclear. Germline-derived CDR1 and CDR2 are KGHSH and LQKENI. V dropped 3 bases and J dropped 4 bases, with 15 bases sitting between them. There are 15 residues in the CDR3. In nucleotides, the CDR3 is TGTGCCAGCTCACCCTTAGCAGGAGGAAGCTATGGCTACACCTTC. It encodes CASSPLAGGSYGYTF. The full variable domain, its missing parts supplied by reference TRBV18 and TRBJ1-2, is NAGVMQNPRHLVRRRGQEARLRCSPMKGHSHVYWYRQLPEEGLKFMVYLQKENIIDESGMPKERFSAEFPKEGPSILRIQQVVRGDSAAYFCASSPLAGGSYGYTFGSGTRLTVV.

Here the CDR3 reads CASSEVTGLNEAFF. The CDR3, as DNA: TGTGCCAGCAGCGAGGTGACAGGGCTGAATGAAGCTTTCTTT. The chain employs TRBV7-9 and TRBJ1-1; 7 positions match TRBD1. Germline values: CDR1 SEHNR, CDR2 FQNEAQ (reference sequence). The CDR3 contains 14 residues. V was pared by 5 bases and J by 7 bases, with 10 bases of the junction left unmatched. Based on the CDR3 plus reference TRBV7-9 and TRBJ1-1, the full variable domain is DTGVSQNPRHKITKRGQNVTFRCDPISEHNRLYWYRQTLGQGPEFLTYFQNEAQLEKSRLLSDRFSAERPKGSFSTLEIQRTEQGDSAMYLCASSEVTGLNEAFFGQGTRLTVV.

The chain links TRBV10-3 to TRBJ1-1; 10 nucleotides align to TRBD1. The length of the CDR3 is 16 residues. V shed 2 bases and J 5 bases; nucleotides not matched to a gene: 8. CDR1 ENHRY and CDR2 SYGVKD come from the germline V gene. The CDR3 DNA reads TGTGCCATCAGTGAGGGGGGGGACAGGGGAAAGACTGAAGCTTTCTTT. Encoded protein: CAISEGGDRGKTEAFF.

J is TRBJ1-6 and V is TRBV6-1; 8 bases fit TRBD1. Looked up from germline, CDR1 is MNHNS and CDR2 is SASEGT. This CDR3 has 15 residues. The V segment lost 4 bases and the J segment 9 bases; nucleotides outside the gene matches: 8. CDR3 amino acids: CASSALTGESSPLHF. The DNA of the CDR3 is TGTGCCAGCAGTGCGCTGACAGGGGAAAGTTCACCCCTCCACTTT.

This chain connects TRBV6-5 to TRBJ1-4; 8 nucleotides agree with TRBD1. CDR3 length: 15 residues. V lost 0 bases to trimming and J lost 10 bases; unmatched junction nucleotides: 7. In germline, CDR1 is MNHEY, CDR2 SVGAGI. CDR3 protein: CASSYSGTGGGKLFF. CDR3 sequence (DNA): TGTGCCAGCAGTTACTCCGGGACAGGAGGCGGAAAACTGTTTTTT.

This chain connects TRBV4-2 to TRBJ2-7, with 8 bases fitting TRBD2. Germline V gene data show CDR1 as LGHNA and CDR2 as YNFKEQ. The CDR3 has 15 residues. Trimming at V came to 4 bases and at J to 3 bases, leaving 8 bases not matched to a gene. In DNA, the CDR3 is TGTGCCAGCAGCCCGGAAGCGGGGGAGAACTACGAGCAGTACTTC. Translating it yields CASSPEAGENYEQYF.